This T cell receptor beta chain was documented in a study of T cell responses to AZD1222 COVID-19 vaccine. Study-level findings and limits: Close to half of all spike-specific TCRs reportedly target regions of the variants that are unmutated.

TCRdb's copy holds only in-frame clones and misses some; the assay was immunoSEQ multiplex PCR. Altogether around 140,000 clones are present, about 94% being singletons, with the ten largest covering approximately 3.8%. On this clone: Its specificity is not known.

It was second doses at about 4 or about 12 weeks that were pooled. Losses at the gene ends were 7 bases for V and 7 bases for J; bases not matched to a gene: 18. The CDR3 is 18 residues long. The germline V gene has CDR1 MDHEN and CDR2 SYDVKM. The clonotype comes from an adult who received the AZD1222 COVID-19 vaccine. The chain has TRBV28 and TRBJ2-2; 10 bases are shared with TRBD2. Material: peripheral blood, obtained 28 days after the second AZD1222 dose. CDR3 bases: TGTGCCAGCATCCCCCTTCCCAAGGGACTAGCGACAAGCGGGGAGCTGTTTTTT. This translates into CASIPLPKGLATSGELFF.